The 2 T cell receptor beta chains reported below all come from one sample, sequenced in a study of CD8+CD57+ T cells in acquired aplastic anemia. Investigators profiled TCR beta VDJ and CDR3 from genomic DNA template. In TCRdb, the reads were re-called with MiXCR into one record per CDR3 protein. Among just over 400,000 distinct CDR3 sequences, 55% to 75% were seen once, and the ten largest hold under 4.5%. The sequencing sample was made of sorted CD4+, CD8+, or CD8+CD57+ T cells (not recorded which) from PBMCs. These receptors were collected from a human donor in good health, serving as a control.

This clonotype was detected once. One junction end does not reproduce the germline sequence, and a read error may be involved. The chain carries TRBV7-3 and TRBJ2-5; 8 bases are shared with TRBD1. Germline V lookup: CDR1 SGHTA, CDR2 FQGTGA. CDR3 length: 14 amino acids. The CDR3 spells CASRLTGTGETQSF. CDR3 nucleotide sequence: TGTGCCAGCAGATTGACTGGGACAGGAGAGACCCAGAGCTTC. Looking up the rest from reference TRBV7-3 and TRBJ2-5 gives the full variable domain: GAGVSQTPSNKVTEKGKYVELRCDPISGHTALYWYRQSLGQGPEFLIYFQGTGAADDSGLPNDRFFAVRPEGSVSTLKIQRTERGDSAVYLCASRLTGTGETQSFGPGTRLLVL.

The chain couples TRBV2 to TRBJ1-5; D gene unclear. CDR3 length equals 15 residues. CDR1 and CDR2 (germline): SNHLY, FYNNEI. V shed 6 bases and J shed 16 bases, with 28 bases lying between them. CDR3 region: CASSFNAGSNRLHHF. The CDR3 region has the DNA TGTGCCAGCAGCTTCAATGCCGGGAGTAATCGGCTCCACCATTTT.